The TCR beta chain under discussion was sequenced for a study of identifying expanded T cells in peripheral blood. Assay used: immunoSEQ multiplex PCR; TCRdb lists only in-frame clones, some missing. Of some 90,000 clones in the sample, 88% are singletons; the top ten hold roughly 19%. V trimming: 10 bases; J trimming: 2 bases; junction bases outside the gene matches: 11. The CDR3 covers 14 residues. Per the germline V gene, CDR1 is ENHRY and CDR2 is SYGVKD. This sequence joins TRBV10-3 and TRBJ2-7; 7 bases align to TRBD2. This TCR was recovered from a person aged 18 to 70 in good health. Sequenced material: blood. Written as DNA, the CDR3 is TGTGCCACGGGACCGGGGGGTGGACCCTACGAGCAGTACTTC. Translated, it gives CATGPGGGPYEQYF.